This T cell receptor beta chain was observed in a study of blood T cell repertoires in COVID-19 (dated by TCRdb to 2018 to 2021). Background on the whole study: Samples covering the acute and convalescent phases of COVID-19 were provided by collaborators in the United States, Italy and Spain. The repertoires were made available in a free public database intended to serve as a resource for research on the immune response to SARS-CoV-2. Where available, HLA class I and class II types were obtained from metadata supplied by the sample provider rather than from assay-based typing. Deeply sampled blood TCRbeta repertoires from subjects exposed to, actively infected with, or recovered from COVID-19 were included in the dataset. Samples came from the ongoing ImmuneRACE study (first 160 participants) plus 1,254 subjects from 6 global collaborators. The prospective study material was composed of cDNA or gDNA derived from T cells, B-cell-depleted T cells, or PBMCs. A de-identified subject ID, COVID-19 status, age in years and sex were almost always included in the sample metadata. Overall results and qualifications from the work: How much clinical and demographic metadata was included differed by source and by participant, and the metadata was provided uncurated.

Collaborating institutions collected whole blood in K2EDTA tubes following their own protocols. Collaborator samples were shipped for TCRbeta analysis as frozen whole blood, isolated PBMCs, or DNA extracted from either sample type. With respect to this clone: The antigen it binds to is not known. No base quality information exists; no much larger clone differs at one position.

TCRbeta CDR3 regions were amplified from genomic DNA by means of the immunoSEQ Assay, a bias-controlled multiplex PCR. The original pipeline was this. Nucleated cell counts per sample were estimated from amplification of reference gene primers within the assay. To quantify the absolute abundance of each unique TCRbeta CDR3 rearrangement, sequence reads were collapsed and filtered. For each sample, productive Simpson clonality was calculated as the square root of Simpson's diversity index over productive rearrangements. Entries here come from immuneACCESS through TCRdb and include only in-frame sequences with V and J called. Some clones fail to appear in such tables; in the studies checked, an unresolved V gene covers under half of the shortfall, and the cause of the remainder is unknown. The V and J calls and the clone size are those of that table, but D and trimming were determined from the DNA. The sample yields tens of thousands of clones; approximately 88% were counted once. 4% to 5.5% of the sample is held by the ten biggest clonotypes.

Sequencing used peripheral blood. This TCR came from a human donor in a cohort sampled during active COVID-19.

The encoded CDR3 is CASSLDGTVYEKLFF. In nucleotides, the sequence is TGCGCCAGCAGCTTGGATGGGACAGTCTATGAAAAACTGTTTTTT. The sequence links TRBV5-1 to TRBJ1-4; 7 central bases correspond to TRBD1. V loses 0 bases at its end and J loses 6 bases; junction bases beyond the gene matches: 5. The CDR3 runs 15 residues from the cysteine to the phenylalanine. Only the CDR3 portion is preserved as DNA: 45 bases, with reading frame beginning at the first base. CDR1 and CDR2, per the germline V gene, are SGHRS and YFSETQ.